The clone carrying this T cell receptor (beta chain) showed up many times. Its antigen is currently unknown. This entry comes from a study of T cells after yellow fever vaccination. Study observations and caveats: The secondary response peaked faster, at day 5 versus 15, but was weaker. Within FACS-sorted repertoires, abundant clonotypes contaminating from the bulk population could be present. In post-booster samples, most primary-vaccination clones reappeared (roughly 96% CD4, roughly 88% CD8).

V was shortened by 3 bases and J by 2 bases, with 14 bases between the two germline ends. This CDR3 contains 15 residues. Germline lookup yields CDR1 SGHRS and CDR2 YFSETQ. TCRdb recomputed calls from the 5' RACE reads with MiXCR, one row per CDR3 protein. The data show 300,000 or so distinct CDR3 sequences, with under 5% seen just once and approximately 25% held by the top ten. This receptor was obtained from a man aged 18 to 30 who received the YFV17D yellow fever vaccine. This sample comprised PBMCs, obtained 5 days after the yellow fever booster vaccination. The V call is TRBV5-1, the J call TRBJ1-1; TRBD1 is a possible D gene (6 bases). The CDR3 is CASSWGRTVNTEAFF. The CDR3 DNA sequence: TGCGCCAGCAGCTGGGGGAGGACAGTAAACACTGAAGCTTTCTTT.